This T cell receptor (beta chain) was observed in a study of early stage breast cancer tumors. This normal breast sample came from a site roughly 1.8-4 cm away from the tumor. Clones were sequenced by immunoSEQ multiplex PCR, and TCRdb holds only the in-frame ones, with some missing. The sample holds around 5,000 clones, 60% to 80% seen once. Germline V CDR1 and CDR2: MNHNS, SASEGT. V dropped 4 bases and J dropped 4; count of bases not matched to a gene: 6. The CDR3 loop spans 17 amino acids. The sequencing input was normal breast tissue next to the tumor. The chain uses TRBV6-1 and TRBJ2-2; TRBD2 matches 13 bases. The sequence derives from a person between 55 and 70 years old with breast cancer. CDR3: CASSARTSGGGTGELFF. In nucleotides, the CDR3 is TGTGCCAGCAGTGCGCGGACTAGCGGGGGTGGCACCGGGGAGCTGTTTTTT.